The 30 T cell receptor beta chains below were found in one sample sequenced in a study of blood T cell repertoires in COVID-19 (dated by TCRdb to the early 2020s). The library came from the immunoSEQ multiplex PCR assay. TCRdb holds this immuneACCESS table with in-frame rearrangements only. Some clones are missing; in checked studies, unresolved V genes explain under half, and the rest has no known cause. For this sample there are some 230,000 clones; 80% to 85% appear just once. In total, the top ten clones hold less than 9.5% of the sample. Material: peripheral blood. These receptor sequences come from a woman older than 75 with COVID-19, enrolled during active disease.

This chain connects TRBV24-1 to TRBJ2-1; TRBD2 matches 8 bases. From germline, CDR1 is KGHDR and CDR2 SFDVKD. With 3 bases clipped from V and 4 bases from J, the junction kept 7 bases outside the gene matches. This CDR3 region has 16 residues. The DNA for the CDR3 is TGTGCCACCAGTGATCCGGGACTAGGGGGGTACAATGAGCAGTTCTTC. Protein: CATSDPGLGGYNEQFF.

Only a few counts were recorded for this clone. This chain joins TRBV7-9 and TRBJ1-2; TRBD1 aligns across 10 bases. There are 15 residues in the CDR3. Trimming took 3 bases from V and 2 from J; bases not matched to a gene: 3. CDR1 SEHNR and CDR2 FQNEAQ come from the germline V gene (reference sequence). CDR3: CASSFSGQGNYGYTF. The CDR3 DNA is TGTGCCAGCAGCTTCTCGGGACAGGGGAACTATGGCTACACCTTC.

The rearrangement joins TRBV4-1 to TRBJ2-7; 9 positions match TRBD2. With V trimmed by 2 bases and J by 5 bases, 13 bases remained unmatched. CDR3 length: 17 amino acids. Germline CDR1 and CDR2: MGHRA and YSYEKL. CDR3 coding DNA: TGCGCCAGCAGCCAACAGGCCGGGACTAGCAGCGTTAACGAGCAGTACTTC. Translated, it gives CASSQQAGTSSVNEQYF.

This chain uses TRBV11-2 with TRBJ1-1, with TRBD1 matching 7 bases. Trimming removed 4 bases from V and 3 bases from J; junction bases left unmatched: 5. CDR1 is SGHAT and CDR2 is FQNNGV in the germline V gene. This CDR3 is 14 amino acids long. Here the CDR3 reads CASSSGTADTEAFF. The CDR3 DNA reads as TGTGCCAGCAGCTCTGGGACAGCGGACACTGAAGCTTTCTTT. Full variable domain (missing parts from reference TRBV11-2 and TRBJ1-1): EAGVAQSPRYKIIEKRQSVAFWCNPISGHATLYWYQQILGQGPKLLIQFQNNGVVDDSQLPKDRFSAERLKGVDSTLKIQPAKLEDSAVYLCASSSGTADTEAFFGQGTRLTVV.

J is TRBJ2-7 and V is TRBV5-1; possibly TRBD2 for D (5 bases). V gave up 4 bases and J gave up 3 bases, with 14 bases separating them. Germline CDR1 is SGHRS and CDR2 is YFSETQ. The CDR3 runs 14 residues. In DNA form, the CDR3 reads TGCGCCAGCAGCCCCCGGGGTTGGGGCTACGAGCAGTACTTC. This encodes CASSPRGWGYEQYF.

V is TRBV25-1 and J is TRBJ2-5; perhaps TRBD2 as D (7 bases). Germline V lookup: CDR1 MGHDK, CDR2 SYGVNS. The CDR3 has 17 amino acids. The V and J ends lost 1 base and 4 bases respectively, with 19 bases between them. DNA of the CDR3: TGTGCCAGCAGTGAATGGGGGGGCCCGACCGGGGGAGAGACCCAGTACTTC. This translates into CASSEWGGPTGGETQYF.

This chain connects TRBV5-1 to TRBJ2-2; TRBD2 matches 13 bases. The V gene's germline CDR1 is SGHRS and CDR2 YFSETQ. The ends lost 3 bases at V and 4 bases at J; junction bases unmatched: 9. The CDR3 runs to 18 residues. The CDR3, as DNA: TGCGCCAGCAGCTCGACTAGCGGGGGGTTTCGTGGCACCGGGGAGCTGTTTTTT. The encoded protein is CASSSTSGGFRGTGELFF.

This clone was picked up a small number of times. The chain couples TRBV28 to TRBJ1-2; 8 nucleotides line up with TRBD1. CDR3 length equals 14 residues. The ends lost 4 bases at V and 4 bases at J; junction bases unmatched: 5. Germline lookup yields CDR1 MDHEN and CDR2 SYDVKM. The CDR3 nucleotides read TGTGCCAGCAGTTCCCTCGGGACAGGCTATGGCTACACCTTC. Its translation: CASSSLGTGYGYTF.

The CDR3 loop is CAISDPIRDSHYNEQFF. In DNA form, the CDR3 reads TGTGCCATCAGTGATCCCATCCGGGACTCCCACTACAATGAGCAGTTCTTC. The chain has TRBV10-3 and TRBJ2-1; weak D call: TRBD2 (6 bases). The CDR3 sequence is 17 residues long. The germline V and J ends were trimmed by 3 bases and 3 bases, with 18 bases remaining between them. CDR1 is ENHRY, CDR2 SYGVKD, per germline.

Ten or more counts support this clone. The chain has TRBV2 and TRBJ1-5, with 10 bases matching TRBD1. CDR1 and CDR2 from the germline V gene are SNHLY and FYNNEI. The length of the CDR3 is 15 residues. V trimming: 4 bases; J trimming: 1 base; junction bases outside the gene matches: 1. As DNA, the CDR3 is TGTGCCAGCAGTGGGGACAGGGGAAGCAATCAGCCCCAGCATTTT. This codes for CASSGDRGSNQPQHF.

The rearrangement joins TRBV6-1 to TRBJ1-1, with D unclear. The CDR3 covers 14 residues. V was pared by 3 bases and J by 0 bases, with 8 bases between. The V gene's germline CDR1 is MNHNS and CDR2 SASEGT. The CDR3 DNA reads TGTGCCAGCAGTGAGTATAACATGAACACTGAAGCTTTCTTT. It yields the protein CASSEYNMNTEAFF.

The chain is built from TRBV19 and TRBJ2-1; 8 nucleotides line up with TRBD2. The CDR3 is 17 residues long. Trimming cost V 4 bases and J 2 bases; bases outside gene matches: 10. Looked up from germline, CDR1 is LNHDA and CDR2 is SQIVND (reference sequence). The CDR3 DNA reads as TGTGCCAGTAGTACTCACCCTAGCGGGCGAACCTACAATGAGCAGTTCTTC. Protein: CASSTHPSGRTYNEQFF.

V gene TRBV5-1 combines with J gene TRBJ2-7; a weak D match, TRBD1 (6 bases). V lost 3 bases to trimming and J lost 3 bases, with 13 bases between them. Germline V gene lookup returns CDR1 SGHRS and CDR2 YFSETQ. The length of the CDR3 is 14 residues. CDR3 sequence (DNA): TGCGCCAGCAGCTCAGGTACAGGGATCTACGAGCAGTACTTC. As protein: CASSSGTGIYEQYF.

V is TRBV19 and J is TRBJ1-1; 8 bases agree with TRBD1. Germline V CDR1 and CDR2: LNHDA, SQIVND (reference sequence). This CDR3 spans 15 amino acids. The ends lost 3 bases at V and 7 bases at J; junction bases unmatched: 10. As DNA, the CDR3 is TGTGCCAGTAGTATGGGACAGGTGAGACTCGATGAAGCTTTCTTT. It yields the protein CASSMGQVRLDEAFF.

This sequence joins TRBV5-1 and TRBJ2-7; D is uncertain. CDR3 length: 14 residues. Germline lookup yields CDR1 SGHRS and CDR2 YFSETQ. V lost 3 bases and J lost 1, with 11 bases in between. CDR3 region: CASSSRSKSYEQYF. DNA of the CDR3: TGCGCCAGCAGCTCCCGGAGCAAGTCCTACGAGCAGTACTTC.

The chain joins TRBV3-1 (or the pseudogene TRBV3-2) to TRBJ1-5; D not resolved. Trimming took off 3 bases at V and 6 bases at J, with 6 bases between the two ends. CDR1 is LGHDT, CDR2 YNNKEL, per germline (reference sequence). The CDR3 spans 12 residues. In DNA form, the CDR3 reads TGTGCCAGCAGCCATAGCGGTCAGCCCCAGCATTTT. It translates to CASSHSGQPQHF.

This clone came up a few times. The CDR3 DNA reads as TGTGCCAGCAGCGAGGGGTCCGGTAGGGAGACCCAGTACTTC. Encoded protein: CASSEGSGRETQYF. The chain uses TRBV9 and TRBJ2-5, with a weak D call TRBD1 (5 bases). The CDR3 is 14 residues long. The ends were cut back, 3 bases at V and 5 bases at J, with 14 bases in the middle. CDR1 and CDR2 (germline): SGDLS, YYNGEE. Complete variable domain (other parts from reference TRBV9 and TRBJ2-5): DSGVTQTPKHLITATGQRVTLRCSPRSGDLSVYWYQQSLDQGLQFLIQYYNGEERAKGNILERFSAQQFPDLHSELNLSSLELGDSALYFCASSEGSGRETQYFGPGTRLLVL.

This clone was seen only a few times. The chain uses TRBV15 and TRBJ1-4, with D tentatively TRBD1 (6 bases). V was clipped by 5 bases and J by 1 base, with 20 bases between them. The CDR3 sequence is 18 residues long. From germline, CDR1 is LNHNV and CDR2 YYDKDF (reference sequence). Here the CDR3 reads CATSPGGGELGTNEKLFF. CDR3 nucleotide sequence: TGTGCCACCAGCCCCGGGGGGGGCGAATTGGGAACTAATGAAAAACTGTTTTTT.

The chain is built from TRBV5-1 and TRBJ1-2; a possible D gene is TRBD1 (6 bases). Trimming took off 3 bases at V and 3 bases at J, with 21 bases between the two ends. CDR3 length: 17 amino acids. CDR1 and CDR2 from the germline V gene are SGHRS and YFSETQ. Written as DNA, the CDR3 is TGCGCCAGCAGCTCAAACACCGAACAGGGATATGACTATGGCTACACCTTC. It yields the protein CASSSNTEQGYDYGYTF.

This chain links TRBV28 with TRBJ1-6; TRBD1 is a possible D gene (6 bases). The CDR3 length is 15 residues. V shed 6 bases and J shed 6 bases, with 15 bases lying between them. Germline loops: CDR1 MDHEN, CDR2 SYDVKM. The CDR3 spells CASRKDRIPNSPLHF. CDR3 DNA sequence: TGTGCCAGCAGAAAAGACAGGATCCCTAATTCACCCCTCCACTTT.

A remark on this clone: Different DNA sequences within this sample yield the same CDR3. This rearrangement joins TRBV5-1 to TRBJ1-5, with D possibly matching TRBD1 (5 bases). With 0 bases removed from V and 1 base from J, the gap between germline ends came to 8 bases. Per germline, CDR1 SGHRS and CDR2 YFSETQ. The CDR3 covers 15 residues. DNA for the CDR3: TGCGCCAGCAGCTTGGAGGGGTTGAGCAATCAGCCCCAGCATTTT. Residues: CASSLEGLSNQPQHF.

The chain joins TRBV3-1 (or the pseudogene TRBV3-2) to TRBJ1-2; the match to TRBD1 covers 9 bases. Germline CDR1 LGHDT, CDR2 YNNKEL (reference sequence). There are 14 residues in the CDR3. Losses at the gene ends were 1 base for V and 8 bases for J; bases not matched to a gene: 5. The CDR3 DNA reads TGTGCCAGCAGCCAAGTGGACAGGGGAGGAGGCTACACCTTC. Encoded protein: CASSQVDRGGGYTF.

This chain links TRBV28 with TRBJ2-7; 7 positions agree with TRBD2. V was clipped by 7 bases and J by 6 bases; unmatched bases: 12. This CDR3 comprises 14 residues. Germline CDR1 and CDR2: MDHEN and SYDVKM. Here the CDR3 reads CASILTSGIGEQYF. CDR3 nucleotides: TGTGCCAGCATTTTGACCAGCGGGATCGGCGAGCAGTACTTC.

The chain carries TRBV11-2 and TRBJ2-7; 8 bases are shared with TRBD1. Germline CDR1 and CDR2: SGHAT and FQNNGV. CDR3 length: 14 amino acids. With 5 bases clipped from V and 3 bases from J, the junction kept 6 bases outside the gene matches. CDR3 DNA: TGTGCCAGCAGCCAAGGGACAGGAGGCTACGAGCAGTACTTC. Protein product: CASSQGTGGYEQYF. The complete variable domain, with remaining parts taken from reference TRBV11-2 and TRBJ2-7, reads EAGVAQSPRYKIIEKRQSVAFWCNPISGHATLYWYQQILGQGPKLLIQFQNNGVVDDSQLPKDRFSAERLKGVDSTLKIQPAKLEDSAVYLCASSQGTGGYEQYFGPGTRLTVT.

Notes on this clone: This same CDR3 is encoded by further DNA sequences in the sample. V is TRBV2 and J is TRBJ1-2; no clear D. Germline assignment: CDR1 SNHLY and CDR2 FYNNEI. Trimming took 1 base from V and 5 from J, leaving 8 bases between them. There are 13 residues in the CDR3. This CDR3 reads CASSEEGSYGYTF. The CDR3 nucleotides read TGTGCCAGCAGTGAAGAAGGGAGTTATGGCTACACCTTC.

This clone was found a few times. This chain uses TRBV5-1 with TRBJ1-2, with D uncertain. The ends were cut back, 4 bases at V and 4 bases at J, with 11 bases in the middle. Germline V CDR1 and CDR2: SGHRS, YFSETQ. This CDR3 comprises 13 residues. This chain's CDR3 is CASSPEGVYGYTF. Here the CDR3 DNA reads TGCGCCAGCAGCCCCGAAGGAGTCTATGGCTACACCTTC.

The CDR3 DNA is TGCGCCAGCAGCTTCAGGGGGGCTGGGGCCAACGTCCTGACTTTC. It codes for CASSFRGAGANVLTF. The gene calls are TRBV4-1 and TRBJ2-6; weak D call: TRBD1 (7 bases). V was clipped by 5 bases and J by 2 bases, with 10 bases between them. The CDR3 contains 15 residues. Germline V CDR1 and CDR2: MGHRA, YSYEKL.

This chain joins TRBV27 and TRBJ1-6; possible D gene TRBD1, 5 bases. V lost 6 bases and J 0 bases, leaving 12 bases between the germline ends. The CDR3 sequence is 16 residues long. Germline values: CDR1 MNHEY, CDR2 SMNVEV (reference sequence). The CDR3 sequence is CASRGGGDSYNSPLHF. As DNA, the CDR3 is TGTGCCAGCAGAGGCGGGGGGGACTCCTATAATTCACCCCTCCACTTT.

CDR3 nucleotides: TGTGCCAGCAGCCGAACTCACTACGAGCAGTACTTC. It is translated as CASSRTHYEQYF. The chain combines TRBV5-5 with TRBJ2-7; D is undetermined. The CDR3 is 12 amino acids. Trimming shortened V by 4 bases and J by 3 bases, and 8 bases separated the two germline ends. Germline V CDR1 and CDR2: SGHKS, YYEKEE (reference sequence).

This clone came up a few times. This rearrangement joins TRBV6-5 to TRBJ1-5; 7 nucleotides line up with TRBD1. The V and J ends lost 6 bases and 7 bases, in that order; junction bases with no gene match: 12. Germline V gene lookup returns CDR1 MNHEY and CDR2 SVGAGI. The CDR3 covers 15 residues. CDR3: CASRAPTGTEQPQHF. The DNA of the CDR3 is TGTGCCAGCAGAGCTCCAACAGGGACAGAACAGCCCCAGCATTTT.